This T cell receptor beta chain appears in the sequencing data of a study of T cells in Graves' hyperthyroidism and ophthalmopathy. Study-level points and caveats: Researchers found most expanded thyroid clonotypes above 0.001 in blood as well.

Germline V gives CDR1 MGHDK, CDR2 SYGVNS. The V and J ends lost 8 bases and 1 base respectively, with 11 bases between them. CDR3 size: 13 residues. Regions amplified from RNA transcripts were the TCR beta CDR3 regions. Initially, a first-round RT-PCR of the TCR CDR3 employed the HTBI primer set. TCRdb processed the multiplex PCR reads anew with MiXCR; each CDR3 protein has one entry. Seen here are roughly 400,000 distinct CDR3 sequences, more than 12% observed once, and the top ten hold around 28%. About this clonotype: As yet, its antigen is unknown.

The clonotype comes from a middle-aged man with Graves' ophthalmopathy. Sequencing was carried out using blood. The chain links TRBV25-1 to TRBJ1-1; possibly TRBD1 for D (6 bases). The CDR3 loop reads CASYDRRNTEAFF. CDR3 DNA sequence: TGTGCCAGCTATGACAGGAGGAACACTGAAGCTTTCTTT.